Below, 22 T cell receptor beta chains from the same sample are listed, as sequenced in a study of blood T cells in healthy people across ages. Combining a sample-barcoded 5' primer with a J-beta primer mix, a second PCR ran for roughly 7 to 11 cycles. TCRdb recomputed calls from the 5' RACE reads with MiXCR, one row per CDR3 protein. Here the sample spans about 1,400,000 distinct CDR3 sequences, roughly 40% being singletons. Material: blood. These receptor sequences come from a woman aged 18-29 years in good health.

This clonotype occurred many times. The V call is TRBV5-1, the J call TRBJ2-7; D gene ambiguous. This CDR3 spans 12 amino acids. Trimming shortened V by 4 bases and J by 5 bases, and 10 bases separated the two germline ends. CDR1 and CDR2 from the germline V gene are SGHRS and YFSETQ. CDR3 in DNA: TGCGCCAGCAGCCTCGGTCGTGACGAGCAGTACTTC. It specifies CASSLGRDEQYF.

In the case of this clonotype: The junction shows a germline mismatch at one end, possibly a read error. The CDR3 reads CASSQEGGYSTETQYF. In DNA, the CDR3 is TGTGCCAGCAGCCAGGAAGGGGGCTACAGCACAGAGACGCAGTATTTT. This chain joins TRBV9 and TRBJ2-3; 7 bases line up with TRBD1. This CDR3 has 16 amino acids. The germline V gene has CDR1 SGDLS and CDR2 YYNGEE.

The rearrangement joins TRBV10-3 to TRBJ1-1, with D unresolved. The CDR3 is 12 amino acids. The V gene's germline CDR1 is ENHRY and CDR2 SYGVKD. Trimming shortened V by 3 bases and J by 5 bases, and 7 bases separated the two germline ends. CDR3 DNA sequence: TGTGCCATCAGTGACCTAGAAACTGAAGCTTTCTTT. Translating it yields CAISDLETEAFF.

The chain has TRBV20-1 and TRBJ1-6; D is perhaps TRBD1 (6 bases). CDR1 is DFQATT, CDR2 SNEGSKA, per germline (reference sequence). The CDR3 extends over 18 amino acids. Trimming cost V 3 bases and J 0 bases, with 18 bases left between them. CDR3 bases: TGCAGTGCTAGGGGGCAAGGGGGTCTGAGCTCCTATAATTCACCCCTCCACTTT. It codes for CSARGQGGLSSYNSPLHF.

The chain couples TRBV11-2 to TRBJ2-1, with D unclear. The V and J ends lost 5 bases and 2 bases respectively, with 10 bases between them. The CDR3 sequence is 14 residues long. CDR1 SGHAT and CDR2 FQNNGV come from the germline V gene. The CDR3 sequence is CASSPRLTYNEQFF. The CDR3 DNA sequence: TGTGCCAGCAGCCCGAGACTTACCTACAATGAGCAGTTCTTC.

The chain employs TRBV27 and TRBJ2-5, with D uncertain. This CDR3 is built from 15 residues. Per the germline V gene, CDR1 is MNHEY and CDR2 is SMNVEV (reference sequence). Trimming stripped 6 bases from V and 4 bases from J, with 18 bases between. CDR3 bases: TGTGCCAGCAGACTGCCACGGACGGAGTCAGAGACCCAGTACTTC. This gives the protein CASRLPRTESETQYF.

The table lists this clonotype with a few counts. The gene calls are TRBV14 and TRBJ2-5, with TRBD2 identical over 11 bases. The CDR3 consists of 15 residues. J lost 11 bases, V lost 4 bases, and 12 bases had no gene match. Germline CDR1 and CDR2: SGHDN and FVKESK. The CDR3: CASSLGTSGMNEQYF. The CDR3 DNA is TGTGCCAGCAGCCTCGGGACTAGCGGAATGAATGAGCAGTACTTC.

This clonotype appeared a few times. The V call is TRBV11-2, the J call TRBJ1-1; possibly TRBD1 for D (6 bases). This CDR3 region has 13 residues. The germline gives CDR1 SGHAT, CDR2 FQNNGV. V lost 3 bases and J 6 bases, leaving 11 bases between the germline ends. This CDR3 reads CASSLWGQPEAFF. CDR3 bases: TGTGCCAGCAGCTTGTGGGGGCAGCCTGAAGCTTTCTTT.

The genes are TRBV25-1 and TRBJ1-2; D not certain. V shed 8 bases and J shed 4 bases, with 11 bases lying between them. Germline CDR1 MGHDK, CDR2 SYGVNS. The CDR3 has 12 amino acids. CDR3 loop: CASGSPTYGYTF. CDR3 nucleotide sequence: TGTGCCAGCGGAAGTCCGACCTATGGCTACACCTTC.

There are a few counts of this clonotype. The DNA for the CDR3 is TGCGCCAGCAAACGGGGCCAGGACAACAATGAGCAGTTCTTC. Amino acids: CASKRGQDNNEQFF. The chain recombines TRBV5-1 with TRBJ2-1; TRBD1 or TRBD2 may be the D gene (5 bases each). Trimming took 6 bases from V and 5 from J, leaving 15 bases between them. CDR1 and CDR2 (germline): SGHRS, YFSETQ. The CDR3 has 14 amino acids.

This chain connects TRBV30 to TRBJ2-3; D may be TRBD1 or TRBD2 (5 bases each). The CDR3 has 15 residues. Germline-derived CDR1 and CDR2 are GTSNPN and SVGIG (reference sequence). The V and J ends lost 2 bases and 2 bases respectively, with 14 bases between them. CDR3 amino acids: CAWSIGAGSTDTQYF. In DNA, the CDR3 is TGTGCCTGGAGTATCGGGGCAGGCTCCACAGATACGCAGTATTTT.

V and J are TRBV5-1 and TRBJ2-3; 8 nucleotides agree with TRBD2. J lost 0 bases, V lost 0 bases, and 3 bases had no gene match. Germline V gene lookup returns CDR1 SGHRS and CDR2 YFSETQ. This CDR3 region has 16 residues. The chain's CDR3 is CASSLGASGSTDTQYF. CDR3 bases: TGCGCCAGCAGCTTGGGGGCTAGCGGGAGCACAGATACGCAGTATTTT.

The table lists this clonotype with a count of one. This chain uses TRBV12-3 or TRBV12-4 with TRBJ2-1, with D perhaps TRBD2 (6 bases). This CDR3 is built from 14 residues. Between the trimmed V and J ends, which lost 5 bases and 9 bases, there was a span of 17 bases. CDR3 sequence reads: CASSVGGRAVEQFF. The CDR3 DNA follows: TGTGCCAGCAGTGTGGGGGGTAGGGCAGTTGAGCAGTTCTTC.

This clonotype was counted a single time. The chain uses TRBV14 and TRBJ1-6, with D possibly being TRBD1 (6 bases). CDR1 and CDR2 (germline): SGHDN, FVKESK. V lost 5 bases to trimming and J lost 9 bases, with 20 bases between them. There are 16 residues in the CDR3. DNA for the CDR3: TGTGCCAGCAGCGAAATAGCGGCAGGGGCCGGTTCACCCCTCCACTTT. It yields the protein CASSEIAAGAGSPLHF.

This clonotype was seen only a few times. V is TRBV11-2 and J is TRBJ2-6, with a tentative D call TRBD1 (6 bases). There are 17 residues in the CDR3. The germline CDR1 and CDR2 sequences are SGHAT and FQNNGV. V was shortened by 5 bases and J by 2 bases, with 16 bases between the two germline ends. Written as DNA, the CDR3 is TGTGCCAGCAGCCCTCGGGACAAAGTCCCTGGGGCCAACGTCCTGACTTTC. Encoded protein: CASSPRDKVPGANVLTF.

In this sample, this clonotype turned up many times. This sequence joins TRBV11-1 and TRBJ2-3; 10 bases agree with TRBD1. Germline V gene data show CDR1 as SGHAT and CDR2 as FQDESV (reference sequence). The CDR3 extends over 14 amino acids. V lost 4 bases to trimming and J lost 3 bases; unmatched junction nucleotides: 1. The CDR3 nucleotides read TGTGCCAGCAGCTCGGACAGGGGGACAGATACGCAGTATTTT. It codes for CASSSDRGTDTQYF.

The chain employs TRBV7-2 and TRBJ2-4; 8 bases fit TRBD1. This CDR3 spans 15 amino acids. CDR1 is SGHTA and CDR2 is FQGNSA in the germline V gene. The junction had 3 bases not matched to a gene; V was cut back by 5 bases and J by 0 bases. The CDR3 protein is CASSRDRTAKNIQYF. The CDR3 DNA sequence: TGTGCCAGCAGCCGGGACAGGACAGCCAAAAACATTCAGTACTTC.

In its sample, this clonotype was seen a few times. This rearrangement joins TRBV7-9 to TRBJ2-3; 8 bases match TRBD1. Germline CDR1 is SEHNR and CDR2 is FQNEAQ (reference sequence). The V segment lost 4 bases and the J segment 5 bases; nucleotides outside the gene matches: 8. The CDR3 totals 15 residues. DNA of the CDR3: TGTGCCAGCAGCTCGCAGGGGGCGCAGGAAGATACGCAGTATTTT. It yields the protein CASSSQGAQEDTQYF.

The chain carries TRBV12-5 and TRBJ2-5; TRBD1 matches at 8 bases. The germline V gene encodes CDR1 LGHNT and CDR2 FRNRAP. This CDR3 region has 15 residues. V was pared by 6 bases and J by 2 bases, with 8 bases of the junction left unmatched. The CDR3 protein is CASGLGTGLQETQYF. The CDR3 DNA reads as TGTGCTAGTGGCCTTGGGACAGGACTACAAGAGACCCAGTACTTC.

This clonotype was seen a few times. The V and J genes are TRBV20-1 and TRBJ2-1, with 7 nucleotides matching TRBD2. Germline CDR1 is DFQATT and CDR2 is SNEGSKA (reference sequence). After removal of 6 bases from V and 5 bases from J, the junction contained 16 bases not matched to a gene. The CDR3 length is 16 residues. CDR3 coding DNA: TGCAGTGCCCCGGGGCGGTCGACTAGCCCTGACAATGAGCAGTTCTTC. Protein product: CSAPGRSTSPDNEQFF.

This clonotype showed up just a few times. This chain connects TRBV12-3 or TRBV12-4 to TRBJ2-7; D is uncertain. V dropped 4 bases and J dropped 2 bases, with 12 bases sitting between them. The CDR3 has 14 residues. The DNA of the CDR3 is TGTGCCAGCAGTTATTCGGCGAGTACCTACGAGCAGTACTTC. Its translation: CASSYSASTYEQYF.

This clonotype was counted only a few times. The V and J genes are TRBV29-1 and TRBJ2-3; TRBD2 aligns across 7 bases. The CDR3 contains 13 residues. CDR1 is SQVTM, CDR2 ANQGSEA, per germline. J lost 4 bases, V lost 7 bases, and 8 bases had no gene match. The CDR3 sequence: CSGNLAGADTQYF. CDR3 sequence (DNA): TGCAGCGGTAATTTAGCGGGCGCAGATACGCAGTATTTT.